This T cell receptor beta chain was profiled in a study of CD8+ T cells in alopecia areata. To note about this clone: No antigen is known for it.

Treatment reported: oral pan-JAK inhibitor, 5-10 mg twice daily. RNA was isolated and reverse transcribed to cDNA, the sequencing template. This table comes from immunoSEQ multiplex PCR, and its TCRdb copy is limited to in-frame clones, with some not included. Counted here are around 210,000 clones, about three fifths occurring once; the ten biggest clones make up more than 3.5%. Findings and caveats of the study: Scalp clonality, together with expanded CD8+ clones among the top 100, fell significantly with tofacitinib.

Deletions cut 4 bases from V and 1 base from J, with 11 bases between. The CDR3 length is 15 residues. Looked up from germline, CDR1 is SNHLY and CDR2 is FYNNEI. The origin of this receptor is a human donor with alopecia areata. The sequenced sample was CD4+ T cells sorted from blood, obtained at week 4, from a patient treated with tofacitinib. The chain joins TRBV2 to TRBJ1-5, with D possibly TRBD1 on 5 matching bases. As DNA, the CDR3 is TGTGCCAGCAGTGTTCGGGGCCCGAGCAATCAGCCCCAGCATTTT. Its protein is CASSVRGPSNQPQHF.